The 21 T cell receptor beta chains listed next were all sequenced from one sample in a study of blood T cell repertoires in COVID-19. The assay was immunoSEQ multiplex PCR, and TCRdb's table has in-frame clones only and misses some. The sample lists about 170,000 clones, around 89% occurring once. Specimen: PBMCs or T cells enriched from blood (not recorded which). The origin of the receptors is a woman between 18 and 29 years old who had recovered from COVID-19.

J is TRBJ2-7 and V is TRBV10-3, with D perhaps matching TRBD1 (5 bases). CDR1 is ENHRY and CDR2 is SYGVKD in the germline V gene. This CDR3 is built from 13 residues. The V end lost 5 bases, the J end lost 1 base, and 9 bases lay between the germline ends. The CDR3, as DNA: TGTGCCATCAGTCCAACAGGATCCTACGAGCAGTACTTC. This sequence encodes CAISPTGSYEQYF.

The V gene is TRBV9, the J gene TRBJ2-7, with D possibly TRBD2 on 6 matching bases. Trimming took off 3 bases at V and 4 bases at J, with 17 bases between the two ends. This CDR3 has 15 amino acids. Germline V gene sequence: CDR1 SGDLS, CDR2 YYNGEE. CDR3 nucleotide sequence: TGTGCCAGCAGCGCAGGAGGAGGGGCCCAATACGAGCAGTACTTC. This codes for CASSAGGGAQYEQYF.

CDR3 DNA sequence: TGTGCCAGCAGTTTGTTACAGCTGCAGTTCTTC. It specifies CASSLLQLQFF. This chain joins TRBV28 and TRBJ2-1, with D uncertain. Germline loops: CDR1 MDHEN, CDR2 SYDVKM. The CDR3 spans 11 residues. V was shortened by 3 bases and J by 12 bases, with 9 bases between the two germline ends. Based on the CDR3 plus reference TRBV28 and TRBJ2-1, the full variable domain is DVKVTQSSRYLVKRTGEKVFLECVQDMDHENMFWYRQDPGLGLRLIYFSYDVKMKEKGDIPEGYSVSREKKERFSLILESASTNQTSMYLCASSLLQLQFFGPGTRLTVL.

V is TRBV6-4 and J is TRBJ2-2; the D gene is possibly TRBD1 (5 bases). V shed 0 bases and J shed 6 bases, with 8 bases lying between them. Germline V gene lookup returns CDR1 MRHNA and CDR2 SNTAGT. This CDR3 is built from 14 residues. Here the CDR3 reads CASSDSQGAGELFF. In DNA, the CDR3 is TGTGCCAGCAGTGACTCGCAAGGGGCCGGGGAGCTGTTTTTT.

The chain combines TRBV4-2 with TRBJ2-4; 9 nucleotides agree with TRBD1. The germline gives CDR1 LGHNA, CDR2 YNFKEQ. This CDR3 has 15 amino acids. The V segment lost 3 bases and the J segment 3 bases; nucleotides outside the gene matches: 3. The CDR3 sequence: CASSQRDRDKNIQYF. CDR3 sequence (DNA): TGTGCCAGCAGCCAGCGGGACAGGGACAAAAACATTCAGTACTTC.

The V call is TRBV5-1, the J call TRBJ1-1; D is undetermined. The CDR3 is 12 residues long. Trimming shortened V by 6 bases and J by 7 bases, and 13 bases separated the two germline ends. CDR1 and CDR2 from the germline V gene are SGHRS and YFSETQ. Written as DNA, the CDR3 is TGCGCCAGCACGGACGAGGCGGGTGAAGCTTTCTTT. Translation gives CASTDEAGEAFF.

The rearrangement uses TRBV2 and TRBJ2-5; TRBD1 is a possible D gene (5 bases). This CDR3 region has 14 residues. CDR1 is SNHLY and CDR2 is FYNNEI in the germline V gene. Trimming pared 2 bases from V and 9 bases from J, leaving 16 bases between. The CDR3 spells CASSEFREGRAQYF. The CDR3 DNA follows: TGTGCCAGCAGTGAATTCAGGGAAGGAAGGGCCCAGTACTTC. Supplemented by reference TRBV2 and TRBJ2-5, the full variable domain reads EPEVTQTPSHQVTQMGQEVILRCVPISNHLYFYWYRQILGQKVEFLVSFYNNEISEKSEIFDDQFSVERPDGSNFTLKIRSTKLEDSAMYFCASSEFREGRAQYFGPGTRLLVL.

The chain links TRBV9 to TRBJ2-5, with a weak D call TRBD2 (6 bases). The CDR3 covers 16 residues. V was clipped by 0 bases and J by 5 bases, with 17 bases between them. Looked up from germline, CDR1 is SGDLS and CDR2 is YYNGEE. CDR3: CASSVGKGGTPETQYF. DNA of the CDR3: TGTGCCAGCAGCGTAGGGAAGGGAGGCACCCCCGAGACCCAGTACTTC.

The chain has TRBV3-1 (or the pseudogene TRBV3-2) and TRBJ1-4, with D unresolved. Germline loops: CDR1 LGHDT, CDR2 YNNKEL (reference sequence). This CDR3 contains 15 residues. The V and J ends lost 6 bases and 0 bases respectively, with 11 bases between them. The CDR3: CASSGRDATNEKLFF. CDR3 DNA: TGTGCCAGCAGTGGGCGGGATGCAACTAATGAAAAACTGTTTTTT.

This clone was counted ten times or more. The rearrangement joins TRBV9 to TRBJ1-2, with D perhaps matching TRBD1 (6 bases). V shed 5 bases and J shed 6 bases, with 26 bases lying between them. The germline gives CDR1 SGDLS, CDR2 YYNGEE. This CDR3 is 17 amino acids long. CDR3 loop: CASSGSGTRTPANGYTF. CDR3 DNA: TGTGCCAGCAGTGGTTCCGGGACAAGGACTCCTGCTAATGGCTACACCTTC.

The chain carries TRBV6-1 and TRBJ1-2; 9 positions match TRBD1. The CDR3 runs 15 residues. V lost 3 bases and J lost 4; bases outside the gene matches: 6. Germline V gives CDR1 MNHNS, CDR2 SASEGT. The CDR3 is CASSERTGAGYGYTF. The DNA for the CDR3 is TGTGCCAGCAGTGAGAGGACAGGGGCGGGCTATGGCTACACCTTC.

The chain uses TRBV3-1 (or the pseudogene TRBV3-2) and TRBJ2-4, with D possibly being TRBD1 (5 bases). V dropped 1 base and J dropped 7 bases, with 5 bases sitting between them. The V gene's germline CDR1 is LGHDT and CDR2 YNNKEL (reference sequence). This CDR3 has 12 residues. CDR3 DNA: TGTGCCAGCAGCCAAGGACAGAACATTCAGTACTTC. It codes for CASSQGQNIQYF.

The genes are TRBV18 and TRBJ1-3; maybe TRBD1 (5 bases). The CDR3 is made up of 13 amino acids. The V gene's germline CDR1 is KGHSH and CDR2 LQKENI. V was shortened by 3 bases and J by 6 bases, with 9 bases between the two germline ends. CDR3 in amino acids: CASSPGPENTIYF. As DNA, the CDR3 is TGTGCCAGCTCACCGGGGCCTGAAAACACCATATATTTT.

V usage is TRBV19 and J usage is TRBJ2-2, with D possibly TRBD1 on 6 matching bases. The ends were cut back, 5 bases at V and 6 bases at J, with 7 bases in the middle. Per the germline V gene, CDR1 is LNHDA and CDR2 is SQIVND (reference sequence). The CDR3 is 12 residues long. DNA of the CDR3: TGTGCCAGTAGTCACAGGGCCGGGGAGCTGTTTTTT. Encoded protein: CASSHRAGELFF.

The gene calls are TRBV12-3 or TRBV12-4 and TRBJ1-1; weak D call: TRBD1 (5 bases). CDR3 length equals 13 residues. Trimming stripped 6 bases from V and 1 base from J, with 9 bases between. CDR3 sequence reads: CASRGGQNTEAFF. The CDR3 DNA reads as TGTGCCAGCAGGGGAGGACAGAACACTGAAGCTTTCTTT.

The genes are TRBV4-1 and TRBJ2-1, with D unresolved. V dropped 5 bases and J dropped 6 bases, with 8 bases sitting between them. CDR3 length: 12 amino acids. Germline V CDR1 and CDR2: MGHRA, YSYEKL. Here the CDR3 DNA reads TGCGCCAGCAGCTACTCCGTCAATGAGCAGTTCTTC. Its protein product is CASSYSVNEQFF.

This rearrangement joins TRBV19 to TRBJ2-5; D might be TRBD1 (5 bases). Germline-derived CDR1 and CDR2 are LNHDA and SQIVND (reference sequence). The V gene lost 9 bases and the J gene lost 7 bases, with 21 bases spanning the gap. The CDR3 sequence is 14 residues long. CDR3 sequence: CASSRQRSSGTQYF. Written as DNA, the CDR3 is TGTGCCAGCTCCCGACAGCGAAGCTCAGGGACCCAGTACTTC.

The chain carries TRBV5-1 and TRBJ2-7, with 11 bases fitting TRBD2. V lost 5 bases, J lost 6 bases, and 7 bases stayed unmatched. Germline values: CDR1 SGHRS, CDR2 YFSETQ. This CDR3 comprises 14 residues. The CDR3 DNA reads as TGCGCCAGCAGTTCCGGGACTAGCGGTGGCGAGCAGTACTTC. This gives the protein CASSSGTSGGEQYF.

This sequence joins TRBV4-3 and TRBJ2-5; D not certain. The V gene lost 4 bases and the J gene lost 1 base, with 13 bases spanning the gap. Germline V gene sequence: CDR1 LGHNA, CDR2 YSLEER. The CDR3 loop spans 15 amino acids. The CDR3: CASSRTRRAQETQYF. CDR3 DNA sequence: TGCGCCAGCAGCCGAACTCGGAGAGCCCAAGAGACCCAGTACTTC.

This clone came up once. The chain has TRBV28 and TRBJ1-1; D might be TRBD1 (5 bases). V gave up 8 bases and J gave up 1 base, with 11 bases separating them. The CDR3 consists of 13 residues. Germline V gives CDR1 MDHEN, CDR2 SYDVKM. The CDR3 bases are TGTGCCAGCTTCCTGGGGGGGAACACTGAAGCTTTCTTT. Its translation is CASFLGGNTEAFF. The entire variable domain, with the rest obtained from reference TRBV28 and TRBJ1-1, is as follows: DVKVTQSSRYLVKRTGEKVFLECVQDMDHENMFWYRQDPGLGLRLIYFSYDVKMKEKGDIPEGYSVSREKKERFSLILESASTNQTSMYLCASFLGGNTEAFFGQGTRLTVV.

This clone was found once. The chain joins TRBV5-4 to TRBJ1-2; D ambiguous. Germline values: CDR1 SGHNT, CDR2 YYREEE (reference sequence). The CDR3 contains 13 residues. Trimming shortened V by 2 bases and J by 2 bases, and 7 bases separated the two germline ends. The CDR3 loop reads CASSLPRNYGYTF. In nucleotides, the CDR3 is TGTGCCAGCAGCTTACCGAGAAACTATGGCTACACCTTC.